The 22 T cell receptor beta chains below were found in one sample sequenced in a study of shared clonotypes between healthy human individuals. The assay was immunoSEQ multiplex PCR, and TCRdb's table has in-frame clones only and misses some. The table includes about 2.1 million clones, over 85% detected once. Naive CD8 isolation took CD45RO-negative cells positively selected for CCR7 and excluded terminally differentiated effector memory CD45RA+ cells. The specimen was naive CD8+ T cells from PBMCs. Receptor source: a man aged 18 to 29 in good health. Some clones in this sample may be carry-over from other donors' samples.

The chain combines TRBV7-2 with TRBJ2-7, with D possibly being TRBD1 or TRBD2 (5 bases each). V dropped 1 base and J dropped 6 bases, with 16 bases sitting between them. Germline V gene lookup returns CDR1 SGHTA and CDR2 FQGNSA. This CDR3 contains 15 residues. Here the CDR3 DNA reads TGTGCCAGCAGCTTAGGCCACAGGACTGGGGTCGAGCAGTACTTC. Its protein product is CASSLGHRTGVEQYF.

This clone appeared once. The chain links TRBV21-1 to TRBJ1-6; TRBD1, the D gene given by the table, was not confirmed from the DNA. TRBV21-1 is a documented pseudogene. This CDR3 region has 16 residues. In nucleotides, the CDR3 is TGTGCCAGCAGCAAAGTAGGGGCTTCACGATCCCTGAGTTTCCACTTT. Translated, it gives CASSKVGASRSLSFHF.

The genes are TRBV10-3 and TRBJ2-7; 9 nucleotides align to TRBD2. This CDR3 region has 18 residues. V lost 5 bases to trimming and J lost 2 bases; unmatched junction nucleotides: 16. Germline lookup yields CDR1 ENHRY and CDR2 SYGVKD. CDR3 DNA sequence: TGTGCCATCAGTAAATCCCTAGCGGGGTCTCGGGGTGCCTACGAGCAGTACTTC. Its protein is CAISKSLAGSRGAYEQYF.

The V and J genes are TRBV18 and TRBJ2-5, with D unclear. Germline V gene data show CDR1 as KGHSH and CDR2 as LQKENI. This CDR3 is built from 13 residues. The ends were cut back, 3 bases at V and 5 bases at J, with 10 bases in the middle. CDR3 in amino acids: CASSPSTWETQYF. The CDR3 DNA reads TGTGCCAGCTCACCTTCGACCTGGGAGACCCAGTACTTC. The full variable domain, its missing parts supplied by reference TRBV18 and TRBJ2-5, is NAGVMQNPRHLVRRRGQEARLRCSPMKGHSHVYWYRQLPEEGLKFMVYLQKENIIDESGMPKERFSAEFPKEGPSILRIQQVVRGDSAAYFCASSPSTWETQYFGPGTRLLVL.

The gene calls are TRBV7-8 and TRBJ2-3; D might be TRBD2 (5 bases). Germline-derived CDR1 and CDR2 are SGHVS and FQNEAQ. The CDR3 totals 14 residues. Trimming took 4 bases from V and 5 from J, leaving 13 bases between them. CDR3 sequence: CASSSLRRGDTQYF. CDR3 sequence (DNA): TGTGCCAGCAGCTCCCTGCGCCGGGGAGATACGCAGTATTTT.

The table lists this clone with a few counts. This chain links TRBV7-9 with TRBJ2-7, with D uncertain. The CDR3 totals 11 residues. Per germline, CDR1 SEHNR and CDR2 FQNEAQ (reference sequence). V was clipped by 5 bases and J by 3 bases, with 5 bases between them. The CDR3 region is CASSHDYEQYF. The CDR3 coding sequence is TGTGCCAGCAGCCACGACTACGAGCAGTACTTC.

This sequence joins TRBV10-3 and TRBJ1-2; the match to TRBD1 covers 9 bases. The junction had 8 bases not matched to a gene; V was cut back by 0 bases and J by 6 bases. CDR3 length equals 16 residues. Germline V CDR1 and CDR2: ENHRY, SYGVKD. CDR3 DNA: TGTGCCATCAGTGAGTCGAGAGCGGGACAGGGTGATGGCTACACCTTC. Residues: CAISESRAGQGDGYTF.

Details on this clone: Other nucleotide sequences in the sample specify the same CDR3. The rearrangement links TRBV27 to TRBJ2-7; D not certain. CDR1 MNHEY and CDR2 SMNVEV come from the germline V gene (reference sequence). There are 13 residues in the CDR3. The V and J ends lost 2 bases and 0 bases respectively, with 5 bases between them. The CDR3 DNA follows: TGTGCCAGCAGTTTAAGTCGCTCCTACGAGCAGTACTTC. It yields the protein CASSLSRSYEQYF.

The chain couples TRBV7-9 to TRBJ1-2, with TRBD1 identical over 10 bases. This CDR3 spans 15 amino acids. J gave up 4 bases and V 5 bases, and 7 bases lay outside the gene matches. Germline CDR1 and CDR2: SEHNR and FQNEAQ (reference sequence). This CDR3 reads CASSAAGQGFYGYTF. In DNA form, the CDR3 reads TGTGCCAGCAGCGCGGCGGGACAGGGGTTCTATGGCTACACCTTC.

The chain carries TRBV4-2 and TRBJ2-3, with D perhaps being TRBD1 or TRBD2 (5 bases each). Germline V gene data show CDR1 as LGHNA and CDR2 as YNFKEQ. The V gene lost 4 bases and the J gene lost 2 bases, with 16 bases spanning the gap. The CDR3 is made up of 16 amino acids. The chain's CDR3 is CASSPPPGQITDTQYF. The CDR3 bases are TGTGCCAGCAGCCCCCCCCCGGGGCAGATCACAGATACGCAGTATTTT.

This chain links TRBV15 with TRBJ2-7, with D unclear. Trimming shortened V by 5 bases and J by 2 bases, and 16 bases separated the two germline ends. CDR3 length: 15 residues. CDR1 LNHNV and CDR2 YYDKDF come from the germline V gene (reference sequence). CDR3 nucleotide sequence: TGTGCCACCAGCGCCCGACCTGTAGCTGCCTACGAGCAGTACTTC. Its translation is CATSARPVAAYEQYF.

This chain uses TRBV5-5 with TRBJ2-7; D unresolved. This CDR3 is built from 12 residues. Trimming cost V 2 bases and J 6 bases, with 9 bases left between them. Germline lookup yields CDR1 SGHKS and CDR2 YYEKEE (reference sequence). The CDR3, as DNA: TGTGCCAGCAGCTTATCATACCGCGAGCAGTACTTC. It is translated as CASSLSYREQYF.

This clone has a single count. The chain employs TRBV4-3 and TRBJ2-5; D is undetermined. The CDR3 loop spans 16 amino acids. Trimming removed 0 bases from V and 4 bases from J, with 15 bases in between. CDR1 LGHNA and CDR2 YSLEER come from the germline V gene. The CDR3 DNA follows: TGCGCCAGCAGCCAAGACCGCGCAATTCTTGGAGAGACCCAGTACTTC. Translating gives CASSQDRAILGETQYF.

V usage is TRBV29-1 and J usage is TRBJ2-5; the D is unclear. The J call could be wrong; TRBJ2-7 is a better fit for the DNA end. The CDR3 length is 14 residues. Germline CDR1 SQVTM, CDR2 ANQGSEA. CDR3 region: CSVEQPPGSYEQYF. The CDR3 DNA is TGCAGCGTTGAGCAACCGCCGGGCTCCTACGAGCAGTACTTC.

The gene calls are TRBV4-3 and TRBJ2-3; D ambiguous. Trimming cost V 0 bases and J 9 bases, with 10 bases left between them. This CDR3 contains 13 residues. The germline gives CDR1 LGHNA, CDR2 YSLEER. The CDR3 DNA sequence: TGCGCCAGCAGCCAAGAAGGTTGGCCCACGCAGTATTTT. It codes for CASSQEGWPTQYF.

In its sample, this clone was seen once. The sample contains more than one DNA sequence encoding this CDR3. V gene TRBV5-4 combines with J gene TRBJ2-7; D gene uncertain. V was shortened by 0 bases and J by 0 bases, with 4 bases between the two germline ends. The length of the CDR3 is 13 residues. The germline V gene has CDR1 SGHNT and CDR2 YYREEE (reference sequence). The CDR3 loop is CASSLGSSYEQYF. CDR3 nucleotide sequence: TGTGCCAGCAGCTTGGGAAGCTCCTACGAGCAGTACTTC.

CDR3 DNA: TGTGCCAGCAGCCTCCTGGAGTGGGAGCGGGGCAAAAACATTCAGTACTTC. Its protein product is CASSLLEWERGKNIQYF. V usage is TRBV7-8 and J usage is TRBJ2-4; TRBD2 aligns across 7 bases. J was trimmed by 3 bases and V by 5 bases; bases with no gene match: 13. Germline loops: CDR1 SGHVS, CDR2 FQNEAQ. The CDR3 is 17 residues long.

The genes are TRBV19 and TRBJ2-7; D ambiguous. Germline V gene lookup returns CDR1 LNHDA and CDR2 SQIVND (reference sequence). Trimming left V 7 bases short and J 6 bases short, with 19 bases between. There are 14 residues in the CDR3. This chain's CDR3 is CASTLHSGSSEQYF. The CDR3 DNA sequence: TGTGCCAGTACCCTACACTCAGGAAGCTCCGAGCAGTACTTC.

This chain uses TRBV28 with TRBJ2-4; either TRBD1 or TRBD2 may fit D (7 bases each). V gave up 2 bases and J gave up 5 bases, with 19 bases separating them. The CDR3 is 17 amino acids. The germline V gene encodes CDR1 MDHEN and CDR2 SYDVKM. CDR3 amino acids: CASSLQGGKRVQNIQYF. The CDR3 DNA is TGTGCCAGCAGTTTACAGGGGGGGAAAAGGGTTCAAAACATTCAGTACTTC.

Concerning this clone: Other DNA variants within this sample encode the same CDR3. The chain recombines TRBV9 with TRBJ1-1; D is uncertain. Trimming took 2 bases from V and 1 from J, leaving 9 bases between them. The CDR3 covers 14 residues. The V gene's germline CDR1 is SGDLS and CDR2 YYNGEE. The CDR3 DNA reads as TGTGCCAGCAGCGTGACCGGGAGGAACACTGAAGCTTTCTTT. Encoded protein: CASSVTGRNTEAFF.

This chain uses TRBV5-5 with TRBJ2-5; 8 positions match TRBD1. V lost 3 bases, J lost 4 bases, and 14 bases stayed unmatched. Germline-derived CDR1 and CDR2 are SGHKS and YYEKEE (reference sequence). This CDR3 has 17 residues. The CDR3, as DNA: TGTGCCAGCAGCTGGAAACAGGGGGTGGTTATGATAGAGACCCAGTACTTC. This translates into CASSWKQGVVMIETQYF. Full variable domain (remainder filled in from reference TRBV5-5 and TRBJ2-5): DAGVTQSPTHLIKTRGQQVTLRCSPISGHKSVSWYQQVLGQGPQFIFQYYEKEERGRGNFPDRFSARQFPNYSSELNVNALLLGDSALYLCASSWKQGVVMIETQYFGPGTRLLVL.

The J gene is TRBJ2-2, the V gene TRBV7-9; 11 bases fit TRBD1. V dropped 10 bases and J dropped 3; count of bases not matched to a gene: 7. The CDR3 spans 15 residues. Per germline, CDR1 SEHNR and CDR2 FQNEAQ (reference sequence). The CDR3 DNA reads TGTGCCATTGCATTGGGACAGGGGGACACCGGGGAGCTGTTTTTT. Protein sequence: CAIALGQGDTGELFF.